Given below is one T cell receptor beta chain in context. Its antigen is not known. This specimen comes from a study of cytomegalovirus exposure and HLA in healthy donors. Study results and caveats: Researchers catalogued 164 TCR beta chains as cytomegalovirus-associated.

This CDR3 has 17 amino acids. V shed 0 bases and J shed 2 bases, with 14 bases lying between them. From germline, CDR1 is SGHAT and CDR2 FQNNGV. This PCR relied on a set of 60 Vbeta primers and 13 Jbeta primers. Some clones are missing from TCRdb's copy, which holds only in-frame ones; the method was immunoSEQ multiplex PCR. The sample features approximately 180,000 clones, with almost 6.5% in its top ten. The V call is TRBV11-2, the J call TRBJ1-5, with D perhaps matching TRBD1 (5 bases). The origin of this receptor is a man in his thirties or forties in good health and CMV-seronegative. Material for sequencing was PBMCs. The CDR3: CASSLEPGRMGNQPQHF. CDR3 bases: TGTGCCAGCAGCTTAGAGCCAGGGAGGATGGGCAATCAGCCCCAGCATTTT.